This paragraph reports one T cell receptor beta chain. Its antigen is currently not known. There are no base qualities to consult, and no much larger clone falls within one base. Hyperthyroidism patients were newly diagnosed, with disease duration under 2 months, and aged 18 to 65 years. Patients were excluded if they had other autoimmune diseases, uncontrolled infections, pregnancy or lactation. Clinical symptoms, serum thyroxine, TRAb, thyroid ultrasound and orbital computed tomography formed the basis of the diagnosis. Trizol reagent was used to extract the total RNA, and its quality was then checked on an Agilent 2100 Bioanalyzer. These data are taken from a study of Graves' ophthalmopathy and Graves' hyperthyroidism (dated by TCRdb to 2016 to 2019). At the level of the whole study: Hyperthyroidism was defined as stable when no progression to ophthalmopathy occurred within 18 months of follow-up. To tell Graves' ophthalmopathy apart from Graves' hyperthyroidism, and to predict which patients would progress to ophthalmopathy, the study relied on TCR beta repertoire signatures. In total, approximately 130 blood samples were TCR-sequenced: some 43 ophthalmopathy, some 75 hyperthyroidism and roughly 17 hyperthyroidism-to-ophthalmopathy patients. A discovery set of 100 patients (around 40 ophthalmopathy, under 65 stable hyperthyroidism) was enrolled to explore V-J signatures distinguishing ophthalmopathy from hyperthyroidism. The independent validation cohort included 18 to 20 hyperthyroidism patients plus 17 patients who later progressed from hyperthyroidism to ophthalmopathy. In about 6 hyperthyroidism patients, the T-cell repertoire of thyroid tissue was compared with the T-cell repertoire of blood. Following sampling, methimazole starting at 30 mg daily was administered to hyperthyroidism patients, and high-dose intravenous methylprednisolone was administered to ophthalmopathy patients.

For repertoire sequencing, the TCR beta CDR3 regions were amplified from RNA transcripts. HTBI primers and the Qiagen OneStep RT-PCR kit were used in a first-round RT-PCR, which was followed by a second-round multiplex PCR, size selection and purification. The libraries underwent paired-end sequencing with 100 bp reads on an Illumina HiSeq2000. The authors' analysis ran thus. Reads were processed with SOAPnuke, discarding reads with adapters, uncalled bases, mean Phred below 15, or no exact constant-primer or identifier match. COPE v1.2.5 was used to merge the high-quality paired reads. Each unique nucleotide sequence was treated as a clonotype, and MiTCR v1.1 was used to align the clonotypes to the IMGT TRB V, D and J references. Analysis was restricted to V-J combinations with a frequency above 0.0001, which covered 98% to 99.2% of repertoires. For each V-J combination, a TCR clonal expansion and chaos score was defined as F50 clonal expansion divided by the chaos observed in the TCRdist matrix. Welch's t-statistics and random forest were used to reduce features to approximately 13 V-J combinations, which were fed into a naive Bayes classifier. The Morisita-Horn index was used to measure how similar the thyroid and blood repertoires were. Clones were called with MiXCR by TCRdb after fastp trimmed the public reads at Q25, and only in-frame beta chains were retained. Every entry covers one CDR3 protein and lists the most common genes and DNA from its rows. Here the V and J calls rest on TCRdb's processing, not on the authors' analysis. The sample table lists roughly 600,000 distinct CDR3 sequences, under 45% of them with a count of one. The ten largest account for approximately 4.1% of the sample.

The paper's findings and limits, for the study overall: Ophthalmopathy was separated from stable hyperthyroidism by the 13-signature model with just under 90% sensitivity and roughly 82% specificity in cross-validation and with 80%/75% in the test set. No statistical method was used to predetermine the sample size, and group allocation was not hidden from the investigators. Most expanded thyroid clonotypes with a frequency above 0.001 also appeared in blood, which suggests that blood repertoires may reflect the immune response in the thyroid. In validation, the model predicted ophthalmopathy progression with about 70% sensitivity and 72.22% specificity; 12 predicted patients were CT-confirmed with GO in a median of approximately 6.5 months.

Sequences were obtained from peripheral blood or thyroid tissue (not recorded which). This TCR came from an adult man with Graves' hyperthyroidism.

The bases read TGTGCCAGCAGCCAAGGTGGACAGCGAAACACCATATATTTT. Translated, this gives CASSQGGQRNTIYF. The chain joins TRBV9 to TRBJ1-3; a weak D assignment points to TRBD1 (6 bases agree). Trimming removed 4 bases from V and 5 bases from J, leaving 13 bases between the germline ends. From a lookup of the germline V gene, CDR1 and CDR2 are SGDLS and YYNGEE. The CDR3 has 14 amino acids, counting the end cysteine and phenylalanine. Kept here is only the CDR3 DNA, which spans 42 bases and is read in frame from base 1.